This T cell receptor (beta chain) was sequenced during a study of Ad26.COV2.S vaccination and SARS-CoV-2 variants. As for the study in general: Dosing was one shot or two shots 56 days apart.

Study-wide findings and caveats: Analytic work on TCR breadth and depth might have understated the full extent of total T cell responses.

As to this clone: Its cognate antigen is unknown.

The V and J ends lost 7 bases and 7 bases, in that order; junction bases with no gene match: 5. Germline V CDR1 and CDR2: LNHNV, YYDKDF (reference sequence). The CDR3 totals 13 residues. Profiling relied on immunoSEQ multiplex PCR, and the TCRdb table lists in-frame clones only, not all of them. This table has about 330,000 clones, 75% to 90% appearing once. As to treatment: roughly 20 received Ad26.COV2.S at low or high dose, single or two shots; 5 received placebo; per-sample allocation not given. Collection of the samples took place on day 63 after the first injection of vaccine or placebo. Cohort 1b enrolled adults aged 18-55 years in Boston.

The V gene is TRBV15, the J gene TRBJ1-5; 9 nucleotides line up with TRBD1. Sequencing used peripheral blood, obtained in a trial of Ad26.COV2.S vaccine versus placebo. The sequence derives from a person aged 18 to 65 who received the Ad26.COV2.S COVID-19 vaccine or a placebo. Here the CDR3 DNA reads TGTGCCACCAAGACAGGGGGAGAACAGCCCCAGCATTTT. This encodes CATKTGGEQPQHF.